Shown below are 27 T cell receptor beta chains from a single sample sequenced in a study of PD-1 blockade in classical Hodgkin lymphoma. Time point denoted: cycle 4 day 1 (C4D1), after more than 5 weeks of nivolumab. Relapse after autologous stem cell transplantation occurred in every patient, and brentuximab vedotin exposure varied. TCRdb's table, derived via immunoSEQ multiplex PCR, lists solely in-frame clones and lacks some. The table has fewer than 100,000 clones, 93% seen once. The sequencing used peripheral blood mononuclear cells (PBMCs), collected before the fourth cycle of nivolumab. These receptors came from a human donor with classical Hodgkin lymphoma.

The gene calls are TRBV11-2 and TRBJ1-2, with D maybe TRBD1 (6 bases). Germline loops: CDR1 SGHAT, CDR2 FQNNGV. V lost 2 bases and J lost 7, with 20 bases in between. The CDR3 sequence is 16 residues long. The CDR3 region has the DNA TGTGCCAGCAGCTTACGGTCTACAGGGTTCCCCTTTGGCTACACCTTC. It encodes CASSLRSTGFPFGYTF. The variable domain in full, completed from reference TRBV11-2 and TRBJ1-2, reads EAGVAQSPRYKIIEKRQSVAFWCNPISGHATLYWYQQILGQGPKLLIQFQNNGVVDDSQLPKDRFSAERLKGVDSTLKIQPAKLEDSAVYLCASSLRSTGFPFGYTFGSGTRLTVV.

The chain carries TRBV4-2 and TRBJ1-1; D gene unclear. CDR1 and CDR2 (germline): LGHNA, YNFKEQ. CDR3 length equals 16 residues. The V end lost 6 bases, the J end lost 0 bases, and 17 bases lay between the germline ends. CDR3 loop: CASSSWTFSMNTEAFF. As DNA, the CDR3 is TGTGCCAGCAGTAGCTGGACTTTCAGCATGAACACTGAAGCTTTCTTT.

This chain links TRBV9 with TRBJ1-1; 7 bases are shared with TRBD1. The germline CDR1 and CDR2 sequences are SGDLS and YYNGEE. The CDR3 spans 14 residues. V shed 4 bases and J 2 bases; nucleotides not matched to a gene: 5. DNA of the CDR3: TGTGCCAGCAGCTGGGACAGCCTCAACACTGAAGCTTTCTTT. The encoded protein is CASSWDSLNTEAFF.

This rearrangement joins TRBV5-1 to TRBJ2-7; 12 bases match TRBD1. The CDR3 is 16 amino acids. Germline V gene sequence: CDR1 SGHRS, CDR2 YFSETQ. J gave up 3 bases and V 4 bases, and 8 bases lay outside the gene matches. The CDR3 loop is CASSPGTGGVNYEQYF. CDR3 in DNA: TGCGCCAGCAGCCCAGGGACAGGGGGCGTGAACTACGAGCAGTACTTC.

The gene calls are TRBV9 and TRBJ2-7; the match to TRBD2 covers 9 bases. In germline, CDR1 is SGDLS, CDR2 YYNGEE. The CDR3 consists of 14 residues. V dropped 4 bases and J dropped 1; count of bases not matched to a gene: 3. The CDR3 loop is CASSKSGRSYEQYF. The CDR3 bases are TGTGCCAGCAGCAAAAGCGGGAGGTCCTACGAGCAGTACTTC.

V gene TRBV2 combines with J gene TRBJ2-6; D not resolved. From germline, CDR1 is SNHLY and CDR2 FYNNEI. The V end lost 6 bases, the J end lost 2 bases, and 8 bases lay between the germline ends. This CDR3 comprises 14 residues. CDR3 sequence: CASSRSAGANVLTF. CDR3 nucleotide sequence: TGTGCCAGCAGCCGGTCCGCTGGGGCCAACGTCCTGACTTTC.

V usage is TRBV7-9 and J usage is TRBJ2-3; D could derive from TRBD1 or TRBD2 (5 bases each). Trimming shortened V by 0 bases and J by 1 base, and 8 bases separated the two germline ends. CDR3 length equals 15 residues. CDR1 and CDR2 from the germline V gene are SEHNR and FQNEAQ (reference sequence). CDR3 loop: CASSLAQGGTDTQYF. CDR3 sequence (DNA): TGTGCCAGCAGCTTAGCGCAGGGAGGCACAGATACGCAGTATTTT.

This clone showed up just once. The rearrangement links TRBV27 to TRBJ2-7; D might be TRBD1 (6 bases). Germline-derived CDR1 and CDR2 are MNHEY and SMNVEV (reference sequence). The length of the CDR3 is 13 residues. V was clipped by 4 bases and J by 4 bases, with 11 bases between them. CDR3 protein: CASSYQGKYEQYF. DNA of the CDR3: TGTGCCAGCAGTTACCAGGGGAAATACGAGCAGTACTTC.

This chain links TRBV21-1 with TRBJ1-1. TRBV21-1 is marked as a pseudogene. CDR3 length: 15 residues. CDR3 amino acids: CASSKNNGRVPEAFF. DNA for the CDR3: TGTGCCAGCAGCAAGAATAACGGGCGGGTCCCTGAAGCTTTCTTT.

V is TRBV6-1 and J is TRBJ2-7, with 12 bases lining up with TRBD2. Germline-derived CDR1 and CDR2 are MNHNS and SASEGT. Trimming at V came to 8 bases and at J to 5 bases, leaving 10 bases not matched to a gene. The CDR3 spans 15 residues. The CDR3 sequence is CASQPSGRALNEQYF. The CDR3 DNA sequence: TGTGCCAGCCAGCCTAGCGGGAGGGCCCTTAACGAGCAGTACTTC.

The CDR3 loop is CASSLRDGDEQYF. CDR3 nucleotide sequence: TGTGCCAGCTCACTTCGGGATGGCGACGAGCAGTACTTC. The gene calls are TRBV18 and TRBJ2-7; possible D gene TRBD2, 5 bases. Germline V gives CDR1 KGHSH, CDR2 LQKENI. Trimming shortened V by 4 bases and J by 5 bases, and 12 bases separated the two germline ends. The CDR3 is made up of 13 amino acids.

The CDR3 reads CASSLSWGRIYEQYF. CDR3 bases: TGTGCCAGCAGTTTGTCTTGGGGGAGGATCTACGAGCAGTACTTC. The rearrangement uses TRBV27 and TRBJ2-7, with a weak D call TRBD2 (6 bases). Germline loops: CDR1 MNHEY, CDR2 SMNVEV (reference sequence). Trimming stripped 3 bases from V and 3 bases from J, with 15 bases between. The CDR3 length is 15 residues.

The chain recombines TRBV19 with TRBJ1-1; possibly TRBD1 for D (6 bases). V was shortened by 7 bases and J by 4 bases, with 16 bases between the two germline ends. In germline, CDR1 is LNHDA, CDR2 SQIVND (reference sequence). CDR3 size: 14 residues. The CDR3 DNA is TGTGCCAGTAACAAGGGGGGTGCGAGCACTGAAGCTTTCTTT. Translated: CASNKGGASTEAFF. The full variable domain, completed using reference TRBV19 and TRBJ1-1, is DGGITQSPKYLFRKEGQNVTLSCEQNLNHDAMYWYRQDPGQGLRLIYYSQIVNDFQKGDIAEGYSVSREKKESFPLTVTSAQKNPTAFYLCASNKGGASTEAFFGQGTRLTVV.

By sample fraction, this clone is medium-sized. The CDR3 nucleotides are TGTGCCAGCAGCGTAGAAGGTGGTGAGCAGTTCTTC. Translation gives CASSVEGGEQFF. This chain links TRBV9 with TRBJ2-1; D remains unclear. CDR1 is SGDLS, CDR2 YYNGEE, per germline. This CDR3 has 12 residues. Trimming took 0 bases from V and 9 from J, leaving 7 bases between them.

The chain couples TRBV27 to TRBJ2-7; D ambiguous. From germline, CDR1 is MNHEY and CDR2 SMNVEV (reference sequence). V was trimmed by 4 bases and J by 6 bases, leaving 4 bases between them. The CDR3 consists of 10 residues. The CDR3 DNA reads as TGTGCCAGCAGTTGGGGCGAGCAGTACTTC. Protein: CASSWGEQYF.

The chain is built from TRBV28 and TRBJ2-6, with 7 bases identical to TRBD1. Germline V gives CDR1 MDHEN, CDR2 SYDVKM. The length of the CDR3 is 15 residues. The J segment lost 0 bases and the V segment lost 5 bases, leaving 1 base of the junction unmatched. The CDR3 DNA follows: TGTGCCAGCAGTAGACAGGGCTCTGGGGCCAACGTCCTGACTTTC. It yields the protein CASSRQGSGANVLTF.

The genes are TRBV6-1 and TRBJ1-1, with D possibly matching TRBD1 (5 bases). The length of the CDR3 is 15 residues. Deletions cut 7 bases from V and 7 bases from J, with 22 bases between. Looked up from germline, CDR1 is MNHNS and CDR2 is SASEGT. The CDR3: CASTLKPQGIGEAFF. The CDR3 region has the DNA TGTGCCAGCACCCTAAAACCGCAGGGAATCGGTGAAGCTTTCTTT.

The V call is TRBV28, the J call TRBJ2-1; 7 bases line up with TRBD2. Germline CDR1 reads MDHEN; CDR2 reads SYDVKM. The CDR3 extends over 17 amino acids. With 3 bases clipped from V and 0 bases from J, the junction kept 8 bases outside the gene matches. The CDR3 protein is CASSLGSGAVSYNEQFF. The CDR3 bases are TGTGCCAGCAGTTTGGGAAGCGGGGCCGTCTCCTACAATGAGCAGTTCTTC.

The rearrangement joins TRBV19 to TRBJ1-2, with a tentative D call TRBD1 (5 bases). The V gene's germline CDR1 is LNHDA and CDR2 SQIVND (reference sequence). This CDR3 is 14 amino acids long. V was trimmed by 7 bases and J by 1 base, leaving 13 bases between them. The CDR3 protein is CASTGTGFNYGYTF. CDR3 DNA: TGTGCCAGTACCGGGACTGGTTTTAACTATGGCTACACCTTC.

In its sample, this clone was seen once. In DNA, the CDR3 is TGTGCCAGCATACTAGCCCCACAGGGGGCTCAACCCTACGAGCAGTACTTC. It encodes CASILAPQGAQPYEQYF. This rearrangement joins TRBV28 to TRBJ2-7; TRBD1 matches at 9 bases. The CDR3 is made up of 17 amino acids. J was trimmed by 2 bases and V by 7 bases; bases with no gene match: 15. Germline-derived CDR1 and CDR2 are MDHEN and SYDVKM.

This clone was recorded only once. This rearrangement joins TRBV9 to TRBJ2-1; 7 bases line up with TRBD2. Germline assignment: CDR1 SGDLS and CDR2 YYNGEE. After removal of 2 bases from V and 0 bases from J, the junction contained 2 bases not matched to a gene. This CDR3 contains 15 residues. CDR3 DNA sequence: TGTGCCAGCAGCGTTAGCGGGCTCTCCTACAATGAGCAGTTCTTC. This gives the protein CASSVSGLSYNEQFF.

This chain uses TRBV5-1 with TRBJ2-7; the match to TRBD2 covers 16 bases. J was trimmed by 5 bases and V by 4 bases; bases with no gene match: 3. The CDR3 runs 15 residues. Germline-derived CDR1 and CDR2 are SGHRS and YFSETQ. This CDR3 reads CASSAGLAGGDEQYF. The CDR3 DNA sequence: TGCGCCAGCAGCGCGGGACTAGCGGGAGGGGACGAGCAGTACTTC.

The DNA for the CDR3 is TGTGCCAGCAGCTTAGCCACACCTGAGGGCAAAAACATTCAGTACTTC. Translating it yields CASSLATPEGKNIQYF. The rearrangement links TRBV7-9 to TRBJ2-4, with D tentatively TRBD2 (5 bases). Trimming removed 0 bases from V and 3 bases from J, with 12 bases in between. The V gene's germline CDR1 is SEHNR and CDR2 FQNEAQ (reference sequence). The CDR3 extends over 16 amino acids.

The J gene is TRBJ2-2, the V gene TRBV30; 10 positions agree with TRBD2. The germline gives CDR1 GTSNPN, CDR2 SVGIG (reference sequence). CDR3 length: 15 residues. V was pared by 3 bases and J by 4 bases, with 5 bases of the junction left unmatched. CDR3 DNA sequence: TGTGCCTGGAGCTGGGGACTAGCGCCCACCGGGGAGCTGTTTTTT. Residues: CAWSWGLAPTGELFF. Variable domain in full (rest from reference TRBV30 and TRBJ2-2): SQTIHQWPATLVQPVGSPLSLECTVEGTSNPNLYWYRQAAGRGLQLLFYSVGIGQISSEVPQNLSASRPQDRQFILSSKKLLLSDSGFYLCAWSWGLAPTGELFFGEGSRLTVL.

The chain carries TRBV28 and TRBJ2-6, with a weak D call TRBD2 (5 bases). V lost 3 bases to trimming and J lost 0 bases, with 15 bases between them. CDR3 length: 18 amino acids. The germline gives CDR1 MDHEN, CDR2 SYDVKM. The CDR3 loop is CASSFPTGKSSGANVLTF. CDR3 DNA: TGTGCCAGCAGTTTTCCCACGGGAAAGTCCTCTGGGGCCAACGTCCTGACTTTC.

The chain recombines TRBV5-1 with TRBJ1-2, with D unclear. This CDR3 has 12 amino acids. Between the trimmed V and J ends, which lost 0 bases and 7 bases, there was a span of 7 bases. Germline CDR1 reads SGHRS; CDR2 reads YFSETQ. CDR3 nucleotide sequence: TGCGCCAGCAGCTTGGAACGAAGTGGCTACACCTTC. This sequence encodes CASSLERSGYTF.

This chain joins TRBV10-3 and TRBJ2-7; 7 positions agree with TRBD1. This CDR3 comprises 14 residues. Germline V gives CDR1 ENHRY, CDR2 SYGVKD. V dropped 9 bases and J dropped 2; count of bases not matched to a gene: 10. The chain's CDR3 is CAMPHRTGTYEQYF. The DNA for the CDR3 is TGTGCCATGCCCCACAGGACAGGTACCTACGAGCAGTACTTC.